This entry lists 15 T cell receptor beta chains sequenced from one sample in a study of shared clonotypes between healthy human individuals. Sequencing was performed with immunoSEQ multiplex PCR; in TCRdb, only in-frame clones are kept and a portion is missing. Of over 1.5 million clones in the sample, 98% were seen once. Sequenced sample: naive CD4+ T cells sorted from blood. This sample's subset: CD45RA+ positively selected. The receptors were gathered from a man aged 25 to 40 in good health.

This rearrangement joins TRBV2 to TRBJ2-1, with D perhaps being TRBD1 or TRBD2 (5 bases each). The length of the CDR3 is 13 residues. Looked up from germline, CDR1 is SNHLY and CDR2 is FYNNEI. V lost 8 bases and J 8 bases, leaving 16 bases between the germline ends. CDR3 region: CASPKDLGDEQFF. The CDR3 DNA follows: TGTGCCAGCCCCAAAGATCTGGGGGATGAGCAGTTCTTC.

Only one count was recorded for this clone. This chain joins TRBV5-6 and TRBJ1-5; D ambiguous. Between the trimmed V and J ends, which lost 1 base and 1 base, there was a span of 15 bases. The CDR3 is 17 residues long. Germline V gene lookup returns CDR1 SGHDT and CDR2 YYEEEE. CDR3 sequence (DNA): TGTGCCAGCAGCTTGTATGCCCCCGGCGGGAGCAATCAGCCCCAGCATTTT. Translated: CASSLYAPGGSNQPQHF.

This chain joins TRBV7-2 and TRBJ1-1; tentatively, D is TRBD1 (6 bases). Germline V gene sequence: CDR1 SGHTA, CDR2 FQGNSA. Trimming removed 5 bases at V and 5 bases at J, with 18 bases between. This CDR3 is built from 15 residues. The CDR3 DNA follows: TGTGCCAGCAGCCCGAGGGGGGCCTTTGGTACTGAAGCTTTCTTT. Translated, it gives CASSPRGAFGTEAFF.

This clone was seen just once. The chain has TRBV5-1 and TRBJ2-7; TRBD2 matches 9 bases. Germline CDR1 reads SGHRS; CDR2 reads YFSETQ. The CDR3 has 16 amino acids. J was trimmed by 2 bases and V by 0 bases; bases with no gene match: 6. CDR3 region: CASSLAAPSGAYEQYF. The CDR3 DNA follows: TGCGCCAGCAGCTTGGCCGCCCCTAGCGGGGCCTACGAGCAGTACTTC.

The V call is TRBV6-5, the J call TRBJ1-1; 7 nucleotides agree with TRBD1. Germline V CDR1 and CDR2: MNHEY, SVGAGI. This CDR3 is built from 15 residues. V shed 3 bases, J shed 1 base, and the junction held 5 bases outside the gene matches. The DNA of the CDR3 is TGTGCCAGCAGTTATCACGGGACAGCGAACACTGAAGCTTTCTTT. The encoded protein is CASSYHGTANTEAFF.

With regard to this clone: Other nucleotide sequences from this sample produce the same CDR3. The rearrangement uses TRBV11-2 and TRBJ2-5; D possibly uses TRBD1 or TRBD2 (5 bases each). V lost 5 bases and J lost 0, with 10 bases in between. Germline CDR1 reads SGHAT; CDR2 reads FQNNGV. The CDR3 loop spans 14 amino acids. CDR3 protein: CASSLGTNQETQYF. The CDR3 DNA is TGTGCCAGCAGCCTGGGGACCAACCAAGAGACCCAGTACTTC.

The genes are TRBV28 and TRBJ2-7; D is possibly TRBD1 (6 bases). The germline V gene encodes CDR1 MDHEN and CDR2 SYDVKM. Trimming cost V 4 bases and J 4 bases, with 20 bases left between them. The CDR3 has 16 residues. The CDR3 here is CASSSQFHREGYEQYF. In DNA, the CDR3 is TGTGCCAGCAGTTCCCAATTCCACAGGGAAGGGTACGAGCAGTACTTC.

CDR3 DNA sequence: TGCAGCGTAGACAGGGGTGGGAACACTGAAGCTTTCTTT. Encoded protein: CSVDRGGNTEAFF. This chain joins TRBV29-1 and TRBJ1-1; 8 bases are shared with TRBD1. The length of the CDR3 is 13 residues. CDR1 SQVTM and CDR2 ANQGSEA come from the germline V gene. V dropped 6 bases and J dropped 1; count of bases not matched to a gene: 4.

Concerning this clone itself: The sample holds other DNA sequences that translate to the same CDR3. This rearrangement joins TRBV7-9 to TRBJ2-5, with D possibly being TRBD2 (5 bases). Germline V lookup: CDR1 SEHNR, CDR2 FQNEAQ (reference sequence). The CDR3 is 13 residues long. Trimming took 2 bases from V and 5 from J, leaving 9 bases between them. CDR3 DNA: TGTGCCAGCAGCTTAAAGGGAGTGGAGACCCAGTACTTC. Translating it yields CASSLKGVETQYF.

J is TRBJ1-5 and V is TRBV6-6; TRBD1 matches at 9 bases. CDR1 is MNHNY, CDR2 SVGAGI, per germline (reference sequence). This CDR3 comprises 14 residues. V lost 6 bases and J lost 5; bases outside the gene matches: 5. CDR3 coding DNA: TGTGCCAGCAGCCGGACAGGGGATGATCAGCCCCAGCATTTT. Its translation: CASSRTGDDQPQHF.

This sequence joins TRBV30 and TRBJ2-1; tentatively, D is TRBD2 (5 bases). Trimming left V 2 bases short and J 4 bases short, with 18 bases between. The CDR3 loop spans 16 amino acids. The germline V gene encodes CDR1 GTSNPN and CDR2 SVGIG (reference sequence). The DNA of the CDR3 is TGTGCCTGGAGTAATCCCTCGGCGGGCCCTTACAATGAGCAGTTCTTC. Translated, it gives CAWSNPSAGPYNEQFF. Using reference TRBV30 and TRBJ2-1 for the parts outside the CDR3, the full variable domain is SQTIHQWPATLVQPVGSPLSLECTVEGTSNPNLYWYRQAAGRGLQLLFYSVGIGQISSEVPQNLSASRPQDRQFILSSKKLLLSDSGFYLCAWSNPSAGPYNEQFFGPGTRLTVL.

The V gene is TRBV5-4, the J gene TRBJ2-2, with 7 bases matching TRBD1. V lost 3 bases to trimming and J lost 8 bases; unmatched junction nucleotides: 1. The CDR3 extends over 12 amino acids. CDR1 and CDR2 from the germline V gene are SGHNT and YYREEE (reference sequence). The CDR3 is CASSSTGGELFF. The CDR3, as DNA: TGTGCCAGCAGCTCGACAGGGGGGGAGCTGTTTTTT. Looking up the rest from reference TRBV5-4 and TRBJ2-2 gives the full variable domain: ETGVTQSPTHLIKTRGQQVTLRCSSQSGHNTVSWYQQALGQGPQFIFQYYREEENGRGNFPPRFSGLQFPNYSSELNVNALELDDSALYLCASSSTGGELFFGEGSRLTVL.

Concerning this clone: The identical CDR3 is also encoded by other nucleotide sequences in the sample. The V call is TRBV29-1, the J call TRBJ2-1; D is uncertain. V lost 6 bases to trimming and J lost 0 bases, with 9 bases between them. This CDR3 is 13 amino acids long. CDR1 and CDR2 (germline): SQVTM, ANQGSEA. For the CDR3, the DNA is TGCAGCGTGAGCAGGAGCTCCTACAATGAGCAGTTCTTC. It codes for CSVSRSSYNEQFF.

This chain joins TRBV5-4 and TRBJ2-2; D is ambiguous. V dropped 4 bases and J dropped 3 bases, with 10 bases sitting between them. The CDR3 runs 14 residues. CDR1 is SGHNT, CDR2 YYREEE, per germline (reference sequence). CDR3 DNA: TGTGCCAGCAGCCTCAAAGGGTACACCGGGGAGCTGTTTTTT. As protein: CASSLKGYTGELFF. The full variable domain, its missing parts supplied by reference TRBV5-4 and TRBJ2-2, is ETGVTQSPTHLIKTRGQQVTLRCSSQSGHNTVSWYQQALGQGPQFIFQYYREEENGRGNFPPRFSGLQFPNYSSELNVNALELDDSALYLCASSLKGYTGELFFGEGSRLTVL.

The J gene is TRBJ1-5, the V gene TRBV5-8; D is unresolved. Trimming stripped 0 bases from V and 9 bases from J, with 7 bases between. Germline V gene sequence: CDR1 SGHTS, CDR2 YDEGEE. The CDR3 length is 12 residues. CDR3 nucleotides: TGTGCCAGCAGCTTGGGCACAACGCCCCAGCATTTT. Residues: CASSLGTTPQHF.